These 25 T cell receptor beta chains were sequenced from one sample in a study of blood T cell repertoires in COVID-19. Profiled with immunoSEQ multiplex PCR; TCRdb holds only in-frame clones, not every one. This sample carries roughly 110,000 clones, about 85% of them seen once, and the ten largest clones take more than 3%. The sequencing input was peripheral blood. All receptors come from a man aged 40-55 years with acute or convalescent COVID-19.

The chain uses TRBV27 and TRBJ2-1; TRBD1 matches 7 bases. The CDR3 totals 15 residues. CDR1 is MNHEY and CDR2 is SMNVEV in the germline V gene (reference sequence). The trim removed 2 bases at V and 3 bases at J, leaving 4 bases unmatched. The CDR3 sequence is CASSLTGVIYNEQFF. The CDR3, as DNA: TGTGCCAGCAGTTTAACAGGGGTGATCTACAATGAGCAGTTCTTC.

The V and J genes are TRBV4-1 and TRBJ2-2; no firm D call. CDR3 length equals 16 residues. Germline V gives CDR1 MGHRA, CDR2 YSYEKL. V was trimmed by 4 bases and J by 1 base, leaving 13 bases between them. The DNA for the CDR3 is TGCGCCAGCAGCCCGGAAGGAGTCCGGAACACCGGGGAGCTGTTTTTT. This codes for CASSPEGVRNTGELFF.

The chain combines TRBV5-5 with TRBJ1-6, with 7 bases identical to TRBD1. Germline trimming cut 0 bases from V and 6 bases from J; bases unmatched to any gene: 6. The CDR3 totals 16 residues. Germline CDR1 SGHKS, CDR2 YYEKEE (reference sequence). CDR3 bases: TGTGCCAGCAGCTTGGCCCTGGGACAGAGTAATTCACCCCTCCACTTT. This encodes CASSLALGQSNSPLHF.

The genes are TRBV10-3 and TRBJ1-6; TRBD1 matches at 10 bases. The CDR3 is 15 amino acids. Germline V lookup: CDR1 ENHRY, CDR2 SYGVKD. The ends lost 4 bases at V and 6 bases at J; junction bases unmatched: 3. Here the CDR3 reads CAISADRGSNSPLHF. The CDR3 nucleotides are TGTGCCATCAGTGCGGACAGGGGGAGTAATTCACCCCTCCACTTT.

This CDR3 is CASSYTVKLLLPLHF. The CDR3 region has the DNA TGTGCCAGCAGTTACACAGTAAAACTGCTCCTTCCCCTCCACTTT. This chain joins TRBV6-5 and TRBJ1-6, with no clear D. Trimming removed 2 bases from V and 13 bases from J, with 18 bases in between. The CDR3 has 15 residues. The germline V gene encodes CDR1 MNHEY and CDR2 SVGAGI.

The CDR3 DNA reads TGTGCCAGCAGCTTAAAGGGGCGAAACGAGCAGTACTTC. This encodes CASSLKGRNEQYF. V is TRBV5-8 and J is TRBJ2-7; D possibly corresponds to TRBD1 (5 bases). The CDR3 extends over 13 amino acids. The V gene lost 2 bases and the J gene lost 5 bases, with 11 bases spanning the gap. Per the germline V gene, CDR1 is SGHTS and CDR2 is YDEGEE.

The chain recombines TRBV3-1 (or the pseudogene TRBV3-2) with TRBJ1-6; TRBD1 matches at 8 bases. The CDR3 sequence is 18 residues long. V trimming: 4 bases; J trimming: 0 bases; junction bases outside the gene matches: 8. Germline lookup yields CDR1 LGHDT and CDR2 YNNKEL (reference sequence). In nucleotides, the CDR3 is TGTGCCAGCAGCCCGGGGACAGGACTTAGCTCCTATAATTCACCCCTCCACTTT. This sequence encodes CASSPGTGLSSYNSPLHF.

This chain uses TRBV18 with TRBJ1-4, with 9 bases aligning to TRBD1. The CDR3 runs to 15 residues. Germline CDR1 is KGHSH and CDR2 is LQKENI. The junction had 9 bases not matched to a gene; V was cut back by 6 bases and J by 7 bases. For the CDR3, the DNA is TGTGCCAGCTCCCCAGCTGGACAGGGGAGTGAAAAACTGTTTTTT. Translating it yields CASSPAGQGSEKLFF.

This rearrangement joins TRBV13 to TRBJ2-1; 14 bases match TRBD2. CDR3 length equals 16 residues. The germline gives CDR1 PRHDT, CDR2 FYEKMQ (reference sequence). V shed 4 bases and J 10 bases; nucleotides not matched to a gene: 9. CDR3 DNA: TGTGCCAGCAGCTCAGAGACTAGCGGGGGGGGAACAGAGCAGTTCTTC. Its protein is CASSSETSGGGTEQFF.

The chain couples TRBV27 to TRBJ1-1; TRBD1 is a possible D gene (5 bases). The CDR3 has 14 residues. Trimming removed 6 bases at V and 6 bases at J, with 17 bases between. CDR1 and CDR2 (germline): MNHEY, SMNVEV (reference sequence). The CDR3 region has the DNA TGTGCCAGCAGCCATATGGGACTGCGGCCTGAAGCTTTCTTT. Translation gives CASSHMGLRPEAFF.

The chain links TRBV20-1 to TRBJ1-1; a weak D match, TRBD1 (6 bases). V was pared by 6 bases and J by 7 bases, with 12 bases between. Germline V gene sequence: CDR1 DFQATT, CDR2 SNEGSKA (reference sequence). The CDR3 has 11 amino acids. The CDR3 sequence: CSARQAFEAFF. CDR3 sequence (DNA): TGCAGTGCCAGACAGGCCTTTGAAGCTTTCTTT.

J is TRBJ2-3 and V is TRBV7-2; 8 bases agree with TRBD2. The CDR3 spans 15 residues. Unmatched junction bases numbered 11, after V lost 7 bases and J lost 5 bases. CDR1 SGHTA and CDR2 FQGNSA come from the germline V gene. Written as DNA, the CDR3 is TGTGCCAGCATTCTCCACGGGGGGGCTATAGATACGCAGTATTTT. Its translation is CASILHGGAIDTQYF.

V usage is TRBV5-1 and J usage is TRBJ1-2; TRBD1 matches 8 bases. The germline CDR1 and CDR2 sequences are SGHRS and YFSETQ. The CDR3 runs 15 residues. V lost 3 bases and J lost 3; bases outside the gene matches: 7. DNA for the CDR3: TGCGCCAGCAGCTCCGACAGGGGAGTTCACTATGGCTACACCTTC. Translated: CASSSDRGVHYGYTF.

The chain uses TRBV10-1 and TRBJ2-7; 7 bases fit TRBD1. The length of the CDR3 is 13 residues. Per germline, CDR1 WNHNN and CDR2 SYGVQD (reference sequence). V trimming: 6 bases; J trimming: 3 bases; junction bases outside the gene matches: 5. The CDR3: CASSQGQNYEQYF. CDR3 in DNA: TGCGCCAGCAGCCAGGGACAGAACTACGAGCAGTACTTC.

The chain is built from TRBV15 and TRBJ2-3; 8 nucleotides line up with TRBD1. The CDR3 covers 17 residues. With V trimmed by 3 bases and J by 1 base, 9 bases remained unmatched. The germline gives CDR1 LNHNV, CDR2 YYDKDF (reference sequence). The CDR3 protein is CATSSEPGTGGTDTQYF. CDR3 bases: TGTGCCACCAGCAGTGAACCCGGGACAGGCGGCACAGATACGCAGTATTTT.

This clone was seen only a few times. The chain joins TRBV7-3 to TRBJ1-3; D unresolved. Trimming left V 5 bases short and J 0 bases short, with 14 bases between. The CDR3 runs to 16 residues. In germline, CDR1 is SGHTA, CDR2 FQGTGA. CDR3 nucleotide sequence: TGTGCCAGCAGCCCCTTGGGCAGACACTCTGGAAACACCATATATTTT. It codes for CASSPLGRHSGNTIYF. The full variable domain, rest sourced from reference TRBV7-3 and TRBJ1-3, is GAGVSQTPSNKVTEKGKYVELRCDPISGHTALYWYRQSLGQGPEFLIYFQGTGAADDSGLPNDRFFAVRPEGSVSTLKIQRTERGDSAVYLCASSPLGRHSGNTIYFGEGSWLTVV.

The gene calls are TRBV5-1 and TRBJ1-1, with D unclear. The CDR3 is made up of 16 amino acids. Germline-derived CDR1 and CDR2 are SGHRS and YFSETQ. V was clipped by 0 bases and J by 4 bases, with 16 bases between them. The CDR3 DNA sequence: TGCGCCAGCAGCTTGGCCAATCTCGAAATGAGCACTGAAGCTTTCTTT. Amino acids: CASSLANLEMSTEAFF.

This chain links TRBV2 with TRBJ1-6; D call uncertain. Germline V gives CDR1 SNHLY, CDR2 FYNNEI. V gave up 4 bases and J gave up 9 bases, with 10 bases separating them. The CDR3 loop spans 13 amino acids. CDR3 DNA: TGTGCCAGCAGTGCTTTAGAGAGTTCACCCCTCCACTTT. It specifies CASSALESSPLHF.

This chain uses TRBV7-2 with TRBJ2-5; D gene unclear. Deletions cut 3 bases from V and 4 bases from J, with 9 bases between. This CDR3 has 13 residues. Germline CDR1 is SGHTA and CDR2 is FQGNSA. The CDR3 reads CASSLVGPETQYF. The CDR3 DNA sequence: TGTGCCAGCAGCTTGGTCGGTCCAGAGACCCAGTACTTC.

This rearrangement joins TRBV19 to TRBJ1-2; TRBD1 aligns across 9 bases. This CDR3 spans 16 amino acids. The germline V gene has CDR1 LNHDA and CDR2 SQIVND (reference sequence). V was clipped by 5 bases and J by 2 bases; unmatched bases: 9. CDR3 amino acids: CASSPRGTGGNYGYTF. CDR3 sequence (DNA): TGTGCCAGTAGTCCCCGGGGCACAGGGGGCAACTATGGCTACACCTTC. Full variable domain (remainder filled in from reference TRBV19 and TRBJ1-2): DGGITQSPKYLFRKEGQNVTLSCEQNLNHDAMYWYRQDPGQGLRLIYYSQIVNDFQKGDIAEGYSVSREKKESFPLTVTSAQKNPTAFYLCASSPRGTGGNYGYTFGSGTRLTVV.

The chain recombines TRBV4-2 with TRBJ2-7; a possible D gene is TRBD1 (5 bases). The CDR3 sequence is 14 residues long. CDR1 and CDR2 (germline): LGHNA, YNFKEQ. With 0 bases removed from V and 2 bases from J, the gap between germline ends came to 8 bases. The CDR3 nucleotides are TGTGCCAGCAGCCAAGAAAGGGGTACCTACGAGCAGTACTTC. Amino acids: CASSQERGTYEQYF.

J is TRBJ1-1 and V is TRBV10-2; a possible D gene is TRBD1 (5 bases). The CDR3 extends over 15 amino acids. V was pared by 6 bases and J by 5 bases, with 19 bases between. CDR1 WSHSY and CDR2 SAAADI come from the germline V gene. The CDR3 spells CASSLGTGGVTEAFF. As DNA, the CDR3 is TGCGCCAGCAGCCTCGGGACGGGCGGGGTTACTGAAGCTTTCTTT.

The chain has TRBV5-1 and TRBJ2-5; D might be TRBD1 (5 bases). Germline assignment: CDR1 SGHRS and CDR2 YFSETQ. CDR3 length equals 15 residues. V lost 2 bases, J lost 0 bases, and 11 bases lay in between. In DNA form, the CDR3 reads TGCGCCAGCAGCTTAGGGGTGGGGAACCAAGAGACCCAGTACTTC. As protein: CASSLGVGNQETQYF.

The V call is TRBV19, the J call TRBJ1-5; D perhaps matches TRBD1 (6 bases). Trimming shortened V by 2 bases and J by 4 bases, and 12 bases separated the two germline ends. There are 15 residues in the CDR3. The germline V gene has CDR1 LNHDA and CDR2 SQIVND (reference sequence). CDR3 protein: CASSIRDTSNQPQHF. CDR3 sequence (DNA): TGTGCCAGTAGTATACGGGACACTTCAAATCAGCCCCAGCATTTT.

This clone was counted once. V and J are TRBV6-5 and TRBJ2-7; a possible D gene is TRBD1 (6 bases). Per the germline V gene, CDR1 is MNHEY and CDR2 is SVGAGI. V dropped 6 bases and J dropped 3 bases, with 12 bases sitting between them. There are 13 residues in the CDR3. The chain's CDR3 is CASRWDTVYEQYF. CDR3 bases: TGTGCCAGCAGATGGGACACTGTCTACGAGCAGTACTTC.